A single sample gave rise to the 6 T cell receptor beta chains below, sequenced in a study of blood T cell repertoires in COVID-19. Sequenced by immunoSEQ multiplex PCR; TCRdb stores in-frame clones only, minus some. The table shows 230,000 or so clones, with 81% occurring only once. Specimen: peripheral blood. The receptors were sampled from a woman older than 75 with COVID-19, enrolled during active disease.

CDR3 protein: CASSAPRGMNTEAFF. CDR3 DNA: TGTGCCAGCAGTGCCCCCCGGGGAATGAACACTGAAGCTTTCTTT. This chain links TRBV2 with TRBJ1-1, with D unclear. This CDR3 has 15 residues. V was shortened by 4 bases and J by 0 bases, with 12 bases between the two germline ends. From germline, CDR1 is SNHLY and CDR2 FYNNEI.

Here the CDR3 DNA reads TGCGCCAGCAGCCGGGAAAGACCTAGCGGGAGGGCCGCCGACACTACGCAGTATTTT. This translates into CASSRERPSGRAADTTQYF. The chain carries TRBV4-1 and TRBJ2-3; 12 bases fit TRBD2. This CDR3 has 19 amino acids. Germline V gene data show CDR1 as MGHRA and CDR2 as YSYEKL. The V segment lost 4 bases and the J segment 8 bases; nucleotides outside the gene matches: 19.

The rearrangement links TRBV19 to TRBJ1-5, with 10 bases lining up with TRBD1. CDR1 and CDR2 (germline): LNHDA, SQIVND (reference sequence). V was clipped by 9 bases and J by 4 bases; unmatched bases: 9. The CDR3 length is 15 residues. The CDR3 region is CASHGPGQGNQPQHF. CDR3 nucleotides: TGTGCCAGCCACGGCCCGGGACAGGGGAATCAGCCCCAGCATTTT.

The chain uses TRBV5-6 and TRBJ2-5, with 7 bases matching TRBD1. V trimming: 3 bases; J trimming: 5 bases; junction bases outside the gene matches: 7. The CDR3 is 14 amino acids. Germline CDR1 and CDR2: SGHDT and YYEEEE. The CDR3 loop is CASSSDRVGETQYF. In DNA, the CDR3 is TGTGCCAGCAGCTCAGACAGGGTCGGGGAGACCCAGTACTTC.

The chain combines TRBV18 with TRBJ2-5; TRBD2 matches 7 bases. V was clipped by 1 base and J by 5 bases; unmatched bases: 1. Germline V gene lookup returns CDR1 KGHSH and CDR2 LQKENI. The CDR3 covers 13 residues. Here the CDR3 reads CASSPQLAETQYF. The CDR3 region has the DNA TGTGCCAGCTCACCACAACTAGCGGAGACCCAGTACTTC.

This clone was seen only a few times. The chain uses TRBV18 and TRBJ1-2; D may be TRBD1 (5 bases). Germline V gives CDR1 KGHSH, CDR2 LQKENI. V was clipped by 2 bases and J by 2 bases, with 9 bases between them. The length of the CDR3 is 14 residues. CDR3: CASSPDSINYGYTF. The CDR3 nucleotides are TGTGCCAGCTCACCAGACAGTATCAACTATGGCTACACCTTC.